The clone carrying this TCR beta chain has at least ten counts. The TCR library protocol attached unique molecular identifiers to the individual cDNA molecules. TCRdb reanalysed the 5' RACE reads using MiXCR and keeps one entry per CDR3 protein. The table shows 40,000 or so distinct CDR3 sequences, with 5.8% occurring only once. Germline V gene sequence: CDR1 SGHAT, CDR2 FQNNGV. V lost 3 bases to trimming and J lost 2 bases; unmatched junction nucleotides: 4. The CDR3 has 15 amino acids. This entry is derived from a study of early T cells in non-severe SARS-CoV-2 infection. Across the whole study: Chains were not paired, and sequencing was done on bulk RNA from unsorted whole blood.

Sequenced: whole blood. The rearrangement joins TRBV11-2 to TRBJ2-3, with 8 bases matching TRBD1. The sequence derives from an adult who was a healthcare worker with PCR-confirmed SARS-CoV-2 infection or an uninfected control (not recorded which). The CDR3 reads CASSFDRGSTDTQYF. Here the CDR3 DNA reads TGTGCCAGCAGCTTCGACAGGGGATCCACAGATACGCAGTATTTT. Full variable domain (outside the CDR3, taken from reference TRBV11-2 and TRBJ2-3): EAGVAQSPRYKIIEKRQSVAFWCNPISGHATLYWYQQILGQGPKLLIQFQNNGVVDDSQLPKDRFSAERLKGVDSTLKIQPAKLEDSAVYLCASSFDRGSTDTQYFGPGTRLTVL.